This passage covers 18 T cell receptor beta chains from one sample sequenced in a study of early T cells in non-severe SARS-CoV-2 infection. TCRdb called the 5' RACE reads again in MiXCR, with one record for every CDR3 protein. This sample has more than 25,000 distinct CDR3 sequences, with around 5.9% found just once. The sequenced sample was whole blood. These receptors all stem from an adult who was a healthcare worker with PCR-confirmed SARS-CoV-2 infection or an uninfected control (not recorded which).

This clonotype was detected only a few times. The chain carries TRBV11-2 and TRBJ2-5; a weak D match, TRBD2 (7 bases). With 8 bases removed from V and 2 bases from J, the gap between germline ends came to 18 bases. The CDR3 totals 15 residues. Looked up from germline, CDR1 is SGHAT and CDR2 is FQNNGV. CDR3 in amino acids: CASRRWGGRQETQYF. The CDR3 region has the DNA TGTGCCAGCCGACGGTGGGGGGGGCGACAAGAGACCCAGTACTTC.

The J gene is TRBJ2-5, the V gene TRBV11-2, with D unresolved. This CDR3 has 14 residues. The V end was cut by 4 bases, the J end by 1 base, with 10 bases between. Germline V lookup: CDR1 SGHAT, CDR2 FQNNGV. CDR3 protein: CASSSWTLQETQYF. CDR3 in DNA: TGTGCCAGCAGCTCCTGGACCCTCCAAGAGACCCAGTACTTC.

This clonotype has only a few counts. This chain uses TRBV19 with TRBJ2-1; 9 bases align to TRBD2. CDR1 is LNHDA, CDR2 SQIVND, per germline (reference sequence). The junction had 9 bases not matched to a gene; V was cut back by 8 bases and J by 1 base. The CDR3 has 16 residues. The CDR3 here is CASSIIAGASYNEQFF. The CDR3 DNA follows: TGTGCCAGTTCAATTATAGCGGGGGCTTCCTACAATGAGCAGTTCTTC.

This clonotype was found many times. The V and J genes are TRBV6-5 and TRBJ1-2; no definite D call. The V end lost 0 bases, the J end lost 7 bases, and 15 bases lay between the germline ends. This CDR3 region has 15 residues. Germline V gene lookup returns CDR1 MNHEY and CDR2 SVGAGI. The chain's CDR3 is CASSYSAGRGFGYTF. Written as DNA, the CDR3 is TGTGCCAGCAGTTACTCAGCTGGACGGGGTTTTGGCTACACCTTC.

J is TRBJ2-1 and V is TRBV10-3, with 10 bases lining up with TRBD2. The CDR3 is 14 amino acids. The V gene end was trimmed by 6 bases and the J gene end by 3 bases; junction bases not matched to a gene: 2. Looked up from germline, CDR1 is ENHRY and CDR2 is SYGVKD. CDR3 region: CAISQRGGYNEQFF. CDR3 sequence (DNA): TGTGCCATCAGCCAGCGGGGGGGCTACAATGAGCAGTTCTTC.

Many counts were recorded for this clonotype. V usage is TRBV28 and J usage is TRBJ2-1; D gene unclear. V was clipped by 5 bases and J by 9 bases, with 14 bases between them. Germline loops: CDR1 MDHEN, CDR2 SYDVKM. This CDR3 has 13 residues. The CDR3 DNA reads as TGTGCCAGCAGTGGATCTCTAGTGGTTGAGCAGTTCTTC. Its translation: CASSGSLVVEQFF.

This clonotype showed up many times. The rearrangement uses TRBV12-3 or TRBV12-4 and TRBJ2-1; 8 bases match TRBD2. J gave up 4 bases and V 6 bases, and 2 bases lay outside the gene matches. The CDR3 runs 13 residues. DNA for the CDR3: TGTGCCAGCAGGCGGGGGGTATACAATGAGCAGTTCTTC. Its translation: CASRRGVYNEQFF.

In this sample, this clonotype turned up many times. The chain uses TRBV7-2 and TRBJ1-6; the D gene is possibly TRBD1 (6 bases). V was pared by 1 base and J by 12 bases, with 13 bases between. CDR3 size: 14 residues. CDR1 and CDR2 from the germline V gene are SGHTA and FQGNSA. The CDR3 DNA follows: TGTGCCAGCAGCTTAGGGGTTCAGGGGATACCCCTCCACTTT. Translation: CASSLGVQGIPLHF.

There are a few counts of this clonotype. The DNA of the CDR3 is TGTGCCAGCAGCCCTTTGGGCTATGGCTACACCTTC. This codes for CASSPLGYGYTF. V gene TRBV28 combines with J gene TRBJ1-2; D remains ambiguous. The CDR3 extends over 12 amino acids. CDR1 is MDHEN and CDR2 is SYDVKM in the germline V gene. V was cut by 6 bases and J by 4 bases, with 9 bases left in between.

Many counts were recorded for this clonotype. The V gene is TRBV30, the J gene TRBJ1-4; D is ambiguous. The V end lost 6 bases, the J end lost 0 bases, and 11 bases lay between the germline ends. Germline V gene sequence: CDR1 GTSNPN, CDR2 SVGIG (reference sequence). There are 14 residues in the CDR3. The CDR3 sequence is CACLASSTNEKLFF. The CDR3 bases are TGTGCCTGTTTGGCGTCCTCAACTAATGAAAAACTGTTTTTT.

This clonotype was seen a few times. The chain is built from TRBV7-8 and TRBJ2-7, with 8 bases aligning to TRBD1. Trimming cost V 5 bases and J 2 bases; bases outside gene matches: 5. Germline V gene lookup returns CDR1 SGHVS and CDR2 FQNEAQ. The CDR3 runs to 14 residues. This CDR3 is CASSTWTGTYEQYF. In DNA, the CDR3 is TGTGCCAGCAGCACATGGACAGGGACCTACGAGCAGTACTTC.

Many counts were recorded for this clonotype. The J gene is TRBJ1-1, the V gene TRBV6-1; D remains unclear. The germline V gene has CDR1 MNHNS and CDR2 SASEGT. Trimming left V 3 bases short and J 8 bases short, with 10 bases between. CDR3 length: 12 amino acids. DNA of the CDR3: TGTGCCAGCAGTGACATCCTTCGGGAAGCTTTCTTT. Protein: CASSDILREAFF.

This clonotype showed up many times. V usage is TRBV20-1 and J usage is TRBJ2-3; 7 bases are shared with TRBD1. V dropped 6 bases and J dropped 2; count of bases not matched to a gene: 11. The CDR3 consists of 15 residues. Germline CDR1 DFQATT, CDR2 SNEGSKA (reference sequence). The CDR3 region has the DNA TGCAGTGCCACTACAGGGGCCCACTACACAGATACGCAGTATTTT. Translating it yields CSATTGAHYTDTQYF.

This clonotype has a handful of counts. This chain uses TRBV28 with TRBJ2-1, with 12 bases fitting TRBD1. Germline V CDR1 and CDR2: MDHEN, SYDVKM. The CDR3 runs to 15 residues. The trim removed 6 bases at V and 8 bases at J, leaving 8 bases unmatched. The CDR3 DNA reads TGTGCCAGCAGAGCAGGGGACAGGGGGCTGCATGAGCAGTTCTTC. Amino acids: CASRAGDRGLHEQFF.

The table lists this clonotype with many counts. The chain links TRBV20-1 to TRBJ2-1, with 10 bases lining up with TRBD2. Germline V gene sequence: CDR1 DFQATT, CDR2 SNEGSKA (reference sequence). With V trimmed by 2 bases and J by 6 bases, 1 base remained unmatched. The CDR3 consists of 13 residues. CDR3 region: CSARLAGVNEQFF. The CDR3 coding sequence is TGCAGTGCTAGACTAGCGGGAGTCAATGAGCAGTTCTTC.

V and J are TRBV24-1 and TRBJ1-6; D is uncertain. The V and J ends lost 4 bases and 9 bases respectively, with 6 bases between them. Germline V gives CDR1 KGHDR, CDR2 SFDVKD. The CDR3 loop spans 12 amino acids. CDR3 region: CATSEGSSPLHF. In DNA form, the CDR3 reads TGTGCCACCAGTGAGGGGTCTTCACCCCTCCACTTT.

This clonotype was found many times. The chain recombines TRBV10-3 with TRBJ2-3; 7 nucleotides match TRBD2. Unmatched junction bases numbered 0, after V lost 4 bases and J lost 5 bases. Germline V lookup: CDR1 ENHRY, CDR2 SYGVKD. The CDR3 is made up of 12 amino acids. The CDR3 DNA is TGTGCCATCAGTGGGGAGGGAGATACGCAGTATTTT. It specifies CAISGEGDTQYF.

Note on this clonotype: A read error may be the cause here, since a much bigger clone is one base away. This chain's CDR3 is CASSPTDNLHEQYF. The CDR3, as DNA: TGTGCCAGCAGCCCGACAGACAACCTTCACGAGCAGTACTTC. V and J are TRBV27 and TRBJ2-7, with D maybe TRBD1 (5 bases). CDR1 MNHEY and CDR2 SMNVEV come from the germline V gene (reference sequence). This CDR3 comprises 14 residues. The V and J ends lost 6 bases and 5 bases respectively, with 17 bases between them.